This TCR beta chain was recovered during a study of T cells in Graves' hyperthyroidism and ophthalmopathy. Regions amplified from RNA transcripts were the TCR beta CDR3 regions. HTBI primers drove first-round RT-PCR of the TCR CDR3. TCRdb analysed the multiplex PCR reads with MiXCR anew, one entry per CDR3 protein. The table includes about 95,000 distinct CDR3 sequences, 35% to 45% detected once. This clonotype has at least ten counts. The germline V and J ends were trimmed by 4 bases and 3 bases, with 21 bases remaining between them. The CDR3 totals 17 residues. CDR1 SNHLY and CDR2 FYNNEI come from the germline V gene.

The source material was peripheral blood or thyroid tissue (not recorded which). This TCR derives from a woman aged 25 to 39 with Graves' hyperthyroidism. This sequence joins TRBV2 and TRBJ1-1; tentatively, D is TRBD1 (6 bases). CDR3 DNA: TGTGCCAGCAGTGGAAACAGGGTAGGATTGTCGGACACTGAAGCTTTCTTT. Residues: CASSGNRVGLSDTEAFF.